The rows below give T cell receptor beta chains drawn from one sample of a study of T cell repertoires in cytomegalovirus infection. The antigens for these receptors are not known. TCRdb independently ran MiXCR on the reads; one entry per CDR3 protein. The table lists a few hundred thousand distinct CDR3 sequences, around 30% of them singletons. Sequences were derived from cultured PBMCs, sampled from culture after CMV antigen stimulation. The receptors shown here come from a human donor in good health (CMV status not recorded). Some clones in this sample may be carry-over from other donors' samples. CDR3s include the opening cysteine and the closing phenylalanine or tryptophan. D genes are given only for firm matches.

TRBV7-2,TRBJ2-7,NA,CASSLLAGGLSRRAYEQYF
TRBV6-6,TRBJ1-2,NA,CATPDSRNYGYTF
TRBV12-3/TRBV12-4,TRBJ2-1,NA,CASSLIKWGEQFF
TRBV4-3,TRBJ2-7,TRBD2,CASSQDRGGYEQYF
TRBV4-1,TRBJ2-3,TRBD2,CASSQEEQRGWITDTQYF
TRBV7-2,TRBJ2-7,TRBD2,CASSLGAGGPGEQYF
TRBV4-1,TRBJ2-6,NA,CASSQDEAWAANVLTF
TRBV6-2/TRBV6-3,TRBJ1-2,NA,CASSYSGTLTDGYTF
TRBV19,TRBJ2-2,NA,CASTPSGAVVTGELFF
TRBV6-5,TRBJ2-3,NA,CASSYSLGLGTDTQYF
TRBV12-3/TRBV12-4,TRBJ1-2,NA,CASSTDLGVYGYTF
TRBV19,TRBJ2-5,TRBD2,CASSTLIGLVQETQYF
TRBV6-8,TRBJ1-4,NA,CASSYRTPDEKLFF
TRBV7-2,TRBJ2-7,NA,CASSLVTAYEQYF
TRBV30,TRBJ2-7,NA,CAWSPKGSYEQYF
TRBV24-1,TRBJ1-5,NA,CATSDFSVGPGDQPQHF
TRBV7-9,TRBJ2-1,TRBD2,CASSLIAGGRNEQFF
TRBV7-3,TRBJ2-2,NA,CASSYRGQGVAGELFF
TRBV11-3,TRBJ1-5,NA,CASSLEEGQPQHF
TRBV7-6,TRBJ2-5,TRBD2,CASSLGAGGLQETQYF
TRBV20-1,TRBJ1-1,NA,CSASLDSLSEAFF
TRBV12-3/TRBV12-4,TRBJ2-5,TRBD1,CASSPGTAWGTQYF
TRBV27,TRBJ2-1,TRBD2,CASSLGGGRETYNEQFF
TRBV28,TRBJ2-6,NA,CASSAIGSGANVLTF
TRBV7-2,TRBJ1-1,NA,CASSHMGTEAFF
TRBV4-1,TRBJ2-7,NA,CASSQDPTSYEQYF
TRBV7-9,TRBJ2-3,TRBD2,CASSLVTSGSTDTQYF
TRBV7-2,TRBJ2-3,TRBD1,CASSKTGYNTDTQYF
TRBV5-1,TRBJ1-2,NA,CASSTLPEGRVYGYTF
TRBV19,TRBJ1-5,TRBD1,CASKQGARNQPQHF
TRBV27,TRBJ2-1,NA,CASSLWSGRDEQFF
TRBV7-2,TRBJ1-1,NA,CASSIWGVDTEAFF
TRBV4-2,TRBJ1-4,TRBD1,CASSQRQGEVEKLFF
TRBV4-1,TRBJ1-2,TRBD1,CASSQGGGTVRVGGYTF
TRBV7-6,TRBJ2-7,TRBD1,CASSSGTGYGEQYF
TRBV4-3,TRBJ2-2,NA,CASSQRTANTGELFF
TRBV7-2,TRBJ2-7,NA,CASSHLDRSYDSYEQYF
TRBV7-2,TRBJ2-6,TRBD2,CASSLNSGLLSGANVLTF
TRBV6-6,TRBJ1-1,NA,CASSHTGTDFFLNTEAFF
TRBV7-2,TRBJ2-2,NA,CASSRWAASGYTGELFF
TRBV19,TRBJ2-1,NA,CASRRKADSYNEQFF
TRBV7-8,TRBJ2-1,TRBD2,CASSLGLAGGSAASSYNEQFF